This T cell receptor beta chain was found in a study of OX40 agonist ivuxolimab in advanced cancers. Background on the study: The study treated patients with ivuxolimab, an agonistic anti-OX40 (CD134) antibody.

Comment on this clone: Antigen: not known.

Germline values: CDR1 SNHLY, CDR2 FYNNEI. This CDR3 spans 15 amino acids. Assay: immunoSEQ multiplex PCR; the TCRdb copy retains only in-frame clones and omits some. Among about 70,000 clones, around 88% were seen once, and the ten largest hold 0.86%. The study, taken as a whole, reports: Nonresponders, in some cases, also had low normalized T-cell clonal expansion. Blood T cells, both CD4+ and CD8+, expanded clonally by week 6 at 0.1 to 3.0 mg/kg.

V usage is TRBV2 and J usage is TRBJ1-5, with D tentatively TRBD1 (6 bases). The sequence derives from an adult with an advanced solid tumor such as melanoma, head and neck, liver or kidney cancer. This specimen consisted of CD4+ or CD8+ T cells sorted from blood, obtained in a trial of the OX40 agonist ivuxolimab. CDR3 amino acids: CASGAGTNSNQPQHF. CDR3 nucleotide sequence: TGTGCTAGCGGAGCCGGGACAAATAGCAATCAGCCCCAGCATTTT.